This T cell receptor (beta chain) was documented in a study of early T cells in non-severe SARS-CoV-2 infection. This clonotype has at least ten counts. Germline V gene data show CDR1 as LGHNT and CDR2 as FRNRAP. CDR3 length: 12 residues. The V gene lost 5 bases and the J gene lost 0 bases, with 5 bases spanning the gap. As part of library construction, unique molecular identifiers were attached to individual cDNA molecules. MiXCR, run by TCRdb on the 5' RACE reads, gives a single entry per CDR3 protein. The sample carries roughly 34,000 distinct CDR3 sequences, about 4.5% recorded once. Sequences were obtained from whole blood. The sequence came from an adult who was a healthcare worker with PCR-confirmed SARS-CoV-2 infection or an uninfected control (not recorded which). The chain couples TRBV12-5 to TRBJ2-7; the D is unclear. The CDR3 protein is CASGGDSYEQYF. In DNA, the CDR3 is TGTGCTAGTGGTGGGGACTCCTACGAGCAGTACTTC. The full variable domain, in which reference TRBV12-5 and TRBJ2-7 provide the parts outside the CDR3, is DARVTQTPRHKVTEMGQEVTMRCQPILGHNTVFWYRQTMMQGLELLAYFRNRAPLDDSGMPKDRFSAEMPDATLATLKIQPSEPRDSAVYFCASGGDSYEQYFGPGTRLTVT.